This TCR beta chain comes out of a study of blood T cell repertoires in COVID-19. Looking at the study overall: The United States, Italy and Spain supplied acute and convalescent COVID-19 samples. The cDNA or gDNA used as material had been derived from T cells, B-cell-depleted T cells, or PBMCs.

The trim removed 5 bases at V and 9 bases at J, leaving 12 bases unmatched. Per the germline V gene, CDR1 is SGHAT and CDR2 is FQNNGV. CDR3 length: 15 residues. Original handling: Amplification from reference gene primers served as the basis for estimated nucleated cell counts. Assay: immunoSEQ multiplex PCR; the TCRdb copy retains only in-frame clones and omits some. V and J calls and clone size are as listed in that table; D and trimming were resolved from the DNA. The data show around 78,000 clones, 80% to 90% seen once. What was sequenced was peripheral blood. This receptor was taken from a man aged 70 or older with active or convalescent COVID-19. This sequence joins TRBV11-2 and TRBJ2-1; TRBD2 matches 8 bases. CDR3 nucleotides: TGTGCCAGCAGCCCTATAGCGGGACCCGTCGGTGAGCAGTTCTTC. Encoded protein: CASSPIAGPVGEQFF. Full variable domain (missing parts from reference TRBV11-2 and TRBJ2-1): EAGVAQSPRYKIIEKRQSVAFWCNPISGHATLYWYQQILGQGPKLLIQFQNNGVVDDSQLPKDRFSAERLKGVDSTLKIQPAKLEDSAVYLCASSPIAGPVGEQFFGPGTRLTVL.